This T cell receptor (beta chain) was retrieved from a study of low-dose radiotherapy and immunotherapy resistance in tumors. Study context: Both drugs were delivered intravenously to patients (nivolumab 240 mg every two weeks and ipilimumab 1 mg/kg every six weeks).

This clonotype was detected only a few times. J was trimmed by 2 bases and V by 4 bases; bases with no gene match: 6. Germline V gene sequence: CDR1 SGHRS, CDR2 YFSETQ. The CDR3 has 15 amino acids. As for time point: before trial treatment. Covering alpha and beta chains, TRAV- and TRBV-specific primers were used for the first-strand cDNA. TCR amplification involved around 22 PCR cycles with a constant-region primer and V-primer adapter. The authors amplified isolated mRNA by in vitro transcription. Using its own MiXCR run on the reads, TCRdb lists one record per CDR3 protein. This sample has more than 45,000 distinct CDR3 sequences, with around 27% found just once.

This TCR was sampled from a male donor with prostate cancer. The sample consisted of PBMCs, taken before treatment. This chain joins TRBV5-1 and TRBJ2-7; 10 nucleotides align to TRBD2. The CDR3, as DNA: TGCGCCAGCAGCCAAGCGAGCGGGAGGGCCTACGAGCAGTACTTC. Translation: CASSQASGRAYEQYF.